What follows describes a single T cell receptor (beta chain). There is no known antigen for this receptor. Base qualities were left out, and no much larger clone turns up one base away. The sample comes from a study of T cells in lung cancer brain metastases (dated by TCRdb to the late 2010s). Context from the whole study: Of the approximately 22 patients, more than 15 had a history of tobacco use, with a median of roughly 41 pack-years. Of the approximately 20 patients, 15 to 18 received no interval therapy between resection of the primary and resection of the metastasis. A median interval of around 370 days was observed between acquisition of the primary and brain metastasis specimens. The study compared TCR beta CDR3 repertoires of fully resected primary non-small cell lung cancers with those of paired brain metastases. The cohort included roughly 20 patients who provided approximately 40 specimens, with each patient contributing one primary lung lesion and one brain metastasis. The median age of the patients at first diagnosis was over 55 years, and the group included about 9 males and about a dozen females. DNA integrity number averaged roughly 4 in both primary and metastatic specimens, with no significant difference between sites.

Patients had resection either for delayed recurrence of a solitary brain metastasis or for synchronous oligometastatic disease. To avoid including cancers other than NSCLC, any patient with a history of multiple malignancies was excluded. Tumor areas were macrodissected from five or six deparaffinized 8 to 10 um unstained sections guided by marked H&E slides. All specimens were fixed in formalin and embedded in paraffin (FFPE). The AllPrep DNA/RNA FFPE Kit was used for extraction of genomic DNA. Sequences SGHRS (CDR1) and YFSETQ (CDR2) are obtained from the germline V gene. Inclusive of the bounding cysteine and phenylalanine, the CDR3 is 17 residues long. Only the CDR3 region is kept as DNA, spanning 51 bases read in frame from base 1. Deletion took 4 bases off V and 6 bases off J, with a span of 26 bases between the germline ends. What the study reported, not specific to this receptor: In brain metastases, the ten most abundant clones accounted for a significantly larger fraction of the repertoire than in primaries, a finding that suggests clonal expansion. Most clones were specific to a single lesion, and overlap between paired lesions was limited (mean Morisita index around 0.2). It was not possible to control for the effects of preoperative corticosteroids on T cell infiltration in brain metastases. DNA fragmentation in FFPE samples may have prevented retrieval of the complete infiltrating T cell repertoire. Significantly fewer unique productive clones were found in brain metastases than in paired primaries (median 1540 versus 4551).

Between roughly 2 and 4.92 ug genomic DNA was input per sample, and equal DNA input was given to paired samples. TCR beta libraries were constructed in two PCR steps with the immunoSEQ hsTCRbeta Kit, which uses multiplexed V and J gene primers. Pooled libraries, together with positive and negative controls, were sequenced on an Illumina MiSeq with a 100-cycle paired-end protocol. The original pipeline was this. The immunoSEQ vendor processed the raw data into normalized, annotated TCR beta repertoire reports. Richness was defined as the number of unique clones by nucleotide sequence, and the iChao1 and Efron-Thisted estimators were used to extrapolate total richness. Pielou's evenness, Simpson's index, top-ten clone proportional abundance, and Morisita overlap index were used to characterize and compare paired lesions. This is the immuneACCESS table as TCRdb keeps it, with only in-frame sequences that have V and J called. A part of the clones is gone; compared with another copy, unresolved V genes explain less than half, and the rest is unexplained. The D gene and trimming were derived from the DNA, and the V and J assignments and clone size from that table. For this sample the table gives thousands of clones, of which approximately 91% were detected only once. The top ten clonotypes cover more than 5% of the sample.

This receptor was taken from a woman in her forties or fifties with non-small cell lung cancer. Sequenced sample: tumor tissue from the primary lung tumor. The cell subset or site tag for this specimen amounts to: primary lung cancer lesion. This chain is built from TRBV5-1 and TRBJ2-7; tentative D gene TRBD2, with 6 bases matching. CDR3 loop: CASSINGILEGLGEQYF. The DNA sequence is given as TGCGCCAGCAGCATAAACGGCATTCTGGAGGGCCTAGGCGAGCAGTACTTC.